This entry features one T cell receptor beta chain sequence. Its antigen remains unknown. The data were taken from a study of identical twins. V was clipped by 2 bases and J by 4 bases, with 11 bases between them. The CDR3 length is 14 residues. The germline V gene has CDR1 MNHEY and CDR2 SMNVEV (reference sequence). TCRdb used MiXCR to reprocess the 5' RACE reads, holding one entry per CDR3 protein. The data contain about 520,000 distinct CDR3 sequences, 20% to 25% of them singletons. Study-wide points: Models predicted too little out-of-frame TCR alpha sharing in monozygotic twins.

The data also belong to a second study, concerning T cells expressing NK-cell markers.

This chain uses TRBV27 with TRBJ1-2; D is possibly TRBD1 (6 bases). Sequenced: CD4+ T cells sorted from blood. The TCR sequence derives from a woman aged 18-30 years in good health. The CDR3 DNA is TGTGCCAGCAGTTTAACCGGGGGCACCTATGGCTACACCTTC. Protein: CASSLTGGTYGYTF.